The 18 T cell receptor beta chains given below trace back to one sample, sequenced in a study of T cell repertoires in cytomegalovirus infection. For these TCRs, the target antigens are not known. TCRdb redid the calling of the reads with MiXCR, one entry per CDR3 protein. The sample yields roughly 340,000 distinct CDR3 sequences, approximately 32% seen once. The specimen comprised cultured PBMCs, sampled from culture after CMV antigen stimulation. These TCRs come from a human donor in good health (CMV status not recorded). Some clones in this sample may be carry-over from other donors' samples.

This chain connects TRBV6-8 to TRBJ1-2; TRBD1 might be the D (5 bases). Between the trimmed V and J ends, which lost 1 base and 8 bases, there was a span of 11 bases. The germline gives CDR1 MNHGY, CDR2 SAAAGT. The CDR3 covers 13 residues. CDR3 loop: CASSYYGGEGYTF. The CDR3 nucleotides read TGTGCCAGCAGTTACTATGGGGGTGAGGGCTACACCTTC.

This clonotype was counted between two and nine times. This sequence may be a read error, since a much larger clone differs from it by one base. This rearrangement joins TRBV28 to TRBJ1-4; D is unclear. With 3 bases removed from V and 8 bases from J, the gap between germline ends came to 13 bases. The germline gives CDR1 MDHEN, CDR2 SYDVKM. This CDR3 region has 14 residues. CDR3 nucleotides: TGTGCCAGCAGTTTGGCGCTCTCGGAGGAAAAACTGTTTTTT. Its protein product is CASSLALSEEKLFF.

The chain couples TRBV7-6 to TRBJ2-7; 8 bases align to TRBD2. After removal of 0 bases from V and 2 bases from J, the junction contained 9 bases not matched to a gene. The CDR3 length is 17 residues. Germline V gives CDR1 SGHVS, CDR2 FNYEAQ. CDR3 sequence reads: CASSLAGGGRSPYEQYF. DNA of the CDR3: TGTGCCAGCAGCTTAGCGGGCGGCGGGAGGTCCCCCTACGAGCAGTACTTC.

This clonotype was counted ten times or more. The chain joins TRBV5-4 to TRBJ2-5; possibly TRBD1 for D (5 bases). V was cut by 2 bases and J by 5 bases, with 25 bases left in between. The CDR3 consists of 18 residues. Germline V CDR1 and CDR2: SGHNT, YYREEE (reference sequence). The CDR3: CASSFPQARVGDRETQYF. CDR3 DNA sequence: TGTGCCAGCAGCTTTCCTCAAGCCAGGGTAGGCGACCGGGAGACCCAGTACTTC. The whole variable domain, filled in from reference TRBV5-4 and TRBJ2-5, reads ETGVTQSPTHLIKTRGQQVTLRCSSQSGHNTVSWYQQALGQGPQFIFQYYREEENGRGNFPPRFSGLQFPNYSSELNVNALELDDSALYLCASSFPQARVGDRETQYFGPGTRLLVL.

This clonotype has just a few counts. V usage is TRBV2 and J usage is TRBJ2-3; a possible D gene is TRBD2 (5 bases). The CDR3 consists of 13 residues. CDR1 and CDR2 (germline): SNHLY, FYNNEI. V was cut by 4 bases and J by 4 bases, with 9 bases left in between. The chain's CDR3 is CASSAGFADTQYF. CDR3 bases: TGTGCCAGCAGTGCGGGGTTTGCAGATACGCAGTATTTT.

This clonotype was seen a handful of times. The chain links TRBV7-2 to TRBJ1-1; 9 bases are a match to TRBD1. The V and J ends lost 4 bases and 10 bases, in that order; junction bases with no gene match: 13. Looked up from germline, CDR1 is SGHTA and CDR2 is FQGNSA. This CDR3 has 15 amino acids. CDR3 loop: CASSSPGRDRVGAFF. CDR3 sequence (DNA): TGTGCCAGCAGCTCTCCAGGGCGGGACAGGGTGGGAGCTTTCTTT. The full variable domain, completed using reference TRBV7-2 and TRBJ1-1, is GAGVSQSPSNKVTEKGKDVELRCDPISGHTALYWYRQSLGQGLEFLIYFQGNSAPDKSGLPSDRFSAERTGGSVSTLTIQRTQQEDSAVYLCASSSPGRDRVGAFFGQGTRLTVV.

V and J are TRBV19 and TRBJ1-1; a weak D match, TRBD1 (6 bases). From germline, CDR1 is LNHDA and CDR2 SQIVND (reference sequence). V was clipped by 7 bases and J by 1 base, with 19 bases between them. The CDR3 is 16 residues long. CDR3 residues: CASTHLQGSSNTEAFF. CDR3 coding DNA: TGTGCCAGTACCCACTTACAGGGATCATCGAACACTGAAGCTTTCTTT.

The table lists this clonotype with a few counts. This sequence joins TRBV9 and TRBJ1-1, with D unclear. The CDR3 runs 15 residues. The ends were cut back, 0 bases at V and 0 bases at J, with 9 bases in the middle. CDR1 is SGDLS and CDR2 is YYNGEE in the germline V gene. Here the CDR3 DNA reads TGTGCCAGCAGCGTAGAAGGGAGTTTGAACACTGAAGCTTTCTTT. Protein sequence: CASSVEGSLNTEAFF.

The CDR3 sequence is CASSWERDKELNTEAFF. In DNA form, the CDR3 reads TGTGCCAGCAGTTGGGAGCGGGATAAGGAACTGAACACTGAAGCTTTCTTT. The chain recombines TRBV6-4 with TRBJ1-1; no clear D gene. Germline loops: CDR1 MRHNA, CDR2 SNTAGT. Trimming pared 5 bases from V and 0 bases from J, leaving 19 bases between. This CDR3 is 17 amino acids long.

This clonotype was counted only a few times. This chain joins TRBV6-6 and TRBJ2-1; TRBD2 agrees at 9 bases. The CDR3 sequence is 15 residues long. Germline lookup yields CDR1 MNHNY and CDR2 SVGAGI (reference sequence). V gave up 4 bases and J gave up 5 bases; unmatched junction bases: 6. CDR3 DNA: TGTGCCAGCAGTTCCTTCCGGACTAGCGACAATGAGCAGTTCTTC. The encoded protein is CASSSFRTSDNEQFF.

This clonotype was counted ten times or more. The chain employs TRBV12-3 or TRBV12-4 and TRBJ2-6; TRBD1 might be the D (5 bases). The CDR3 is 19 amino acids. The ends were cut back, 1 base at V and 2 bases at J, with 18 bases in the middle. CDR3 residues: CASSLVSRRVQPGANVLTF. CDR3 bases: TGTGCCAGCAGTTTAGTTTCTCGCAGGGTCCAGCCTGGGGCCAACGTCCTGACTTTC.

This rearrangement joins TRBV5-4 to TRBJ1-2; no reliable D call. The CDR3 sequence is 13 residues long. The V and J ends lost 0 bases and 3 bases respectively, with 6 bases between them. Germline loops: CDR1 SGHNT, CDR2 YYREEE (reference sequence). Here the CDR3 reads CASSLEAYYGYTF. The CDR3 DNA follows: TGTGCCAGCAGCTTGGAGGCTTACTATGGCTACACCTTC.

This clonotype was observed at least ten times. The J gene is TRBJ2-2, the V gene TRBV7-3, with TRBD2 identical over 7 bases. Germline trimming cut 0 bases from V and 2 bases from J; bases unmatched to any gene: 9. This CDR3 is built from 18 residues. Germline-derived CDR1 and CDR2 are SGHTA and FQGTGA. The CDR3 nucleotides are TGTGCCAGCAGCTTAACGGGACGGGCTAGCGGTAACACCGGGGAGCTGTTTTTT. This encodes CASSLTGRASGNTGELFF.

This clonotype was found many times. This chain links TRBV7-6 with TRBJ1-5; no definite D call. Trimming took 5 bases from V and 0 from J, leaving 11 bases between them. Germline assignment: CDR1 SGHVS and CDR2 FNYEAQ. There are 15 residues in the CDR3. The chain's CDR3 is CASSLDGNSNQPQHF. The CDR3 bases are TGTGCCAGCAGCCTGGACGGAAATAGCAATCAGCCCCAGCATTTT.

The sample holds a few counts of this clonotype. The rearrangement uses TRBV19 and TRBJ2-2; no definite D call. The CDR3 is 15 amino acids. Between the trimmed V and J ends, which lost 4 bases and 4 bases, there was a span of 13 bases. Germline CDR1 and CDR2: LNHDA and SQIVND (reference sequence). The CDR3 sequence: CASSSRNGSTGELFF. CDR3 DNA sequence: TGTGCCAGTAGTAGTAGGAATGGCAGCACCGGGGAGCTGTTTTTT. Together with reference TRBV19 and TRBJ2-2, the CDR3 gives the full variable domain: DGGITQSPKYLFRKEGQNVTLSCEQNLNHDAMYWYRQDPGQGLRLIYYSQIVNDFQKGDIAEGYSVSREKKESFPLTVTSAQKNPTAFYLCASSSRNGSTGELFFGEGSRLTVL.

This sequence joins TRBV12-3 or TRBV12-4 and TRBJ1-1; D might be TRBD1 (6 bases). With 5 bases removed from V and 7 bases from J, the gap between germline ends came to 20 bases. This CDR3 is built from 15 residues. The CDR3, as DNA: TGTGCCAGCAGTCCAATACAGGGCTGGTTTGGTGAAGCTTTCTTT. Its protein is CASSPIQGWFGEAFF.

This sequence joins TRBV27 and TRBJ2-2; TRBD1 matches at 8 bases. Germline assignment: CDR1 MNHEY and CDR2 SMNVEV (reference sequence). J lost 0 bases, V lost 10 bases, and 25 bases had no gene match. This CDR3 contains 21 residues. The CDR3 region has the DNA TGTGCCACCCTGAGGTTGATCAGGGGGCAGAGTCCCACCCCGAACACCGGGGAGCTGTTTTTT. Translated, it gives CATLRLIRGQSPTPNTGELFF.

This clonotype has only a few counts. The genes are TRBV7-9 and TRBJ2-7; weak D call: TRBD1 (7 bases). This CDR3 has 13 amino acids. V was cut by 5 bases and J by 2 bases, with 10 bases left in between. The germline V gene encodes CDR1 SEHNR and CDR2 FQNEAQ (reference sequence). The CDR3 region is CASSPGGPYEQYF. DNA of the CDR3: TGTGCCAGCAGCCCAGGGGGGCCCTACGAGCAGTACTTC.